This TCR beta chain was identified during a study of T cell clonotyping in hematopoietic cell transplantation. The sample's time point: recipient sample about 28 days before transplant, after cytoreduction. Recipients were bled about 28 days pretransplant and at posttransplant days 30, 100, 180. J gave up 7 bases and V 3 bases, and 5 bases lay outside the gene matches. Germline loops: CDR1 MDHEN, CDR2 SYDVKM. CDR3 length: 14 residues. This table comes from immunoSEQ multiplex PCR, and its TCRdb copy is limited to in-frame clones, with some not included. The table has 25,000 to 30,000 clones, under 90% seen once.

The sequencing used peripheral blood mononuclear cells, collected before stem cell transplant. The source is a man aged 40-49 years with acute myeloid leukemia. Some clones in this sample may be carry-over from other donors' samples. The chain couples TRBV28 to TRBJ1-2; 10 positions agree with TRBD1. CDR3 residues: CASSLGTGVVGYTF. The CDR3 DNA sequence: TGTGCCAGCAGTTTGGGGACAGGGGTTGTTGGCTACACCTTC.